This T cell receptor beta chain was documented in a study of cytomegalovirus exposure and HLA in healthy donors. Study-wide points: Across donors, most TCRs were seen rarely, yet some public ones were widespread. The classifier reportedly diagnosed cytomegalovirus status with high specificity and sensitivity.

The germline V gene has CDR1 LNHDA and CDR2 SQIVND (reference sequence). CDR3 size: 18 residues. After removal of 5 bases from V and 7 bases from J, the junction contained 19 bases not matched to a gene. A remark on this clone: What it binds is unknown.

Clones were sequenced by immunoSEQ multiplex PCR, and TCRdb holds only the in-frame ones, with some missing. The data show 200,000 to 300,000 clones, with 90% seen just once and under 4% held by the top ten. The chain carries TRBV19 and TRBJ2-2; 7 positions agree with TRBD2. Sequencing was done on a sample of PBMCs. This TCR was sampled from a woman aged 25 to 39 in good health and CMV-seronegative. CDR3 sequence reads: CASSSRESSGLNFGELFF. CDR3 DNA sequence: TGTGCCAGTAGTTCCCGAGAATCTAGCGGTCTAAACTTCGGGGAGCTGTTTTTT.